This T cell receptor beta chain was documented in a study of cytomegalovirus exposure and HLA in healthy donors. V gave up 5 bases and J gave up 11 bases; unmatched junction bases: 10. Germline assignment: CDR1 MDHEN and CDR2 SYDVKM. The CDR3 totals 14 residues. Of note for this clone: Its antigen remains unidentified.

Profiling relied on immunoSEQ multiplex PCR, and the TCRdb table lists in-frame clones only, not all of them. The sample yields some 79,000 clones, around 94% seen once. Study-level points and caveats: Some public TCRs appeared in many individuals, while most sequences were rare.

These donors were members of the roughly 130-subject validation cohort, a group separate from the roughly 670-subject first cohort. Material for sequencing was PBMCs. This sequence joins TRBV28 and TRBJ1-5; 9 bases are a match to TRBD1. The TCR sequence derives from a young woman in good health and CMV-seropositive. CDR3 residues: CASSTLGQGVSQHF. Written as DNA, the CDR3 is TGTGCCAGCAGTACGCTGGGACAGGGTGTCTCCCAGCATTTT.